The 28 T cell receptor beta chains given below trace back to one sample, sequenced in a study of long-term antiretroviral therapy in people with HIV. A v3.0 immunoSEQ assay was performed at survey level. This table comes from immunoSEQ multiplex PCR, and its TCRdb copy is limited to in-frame clones, with some not included. This sample yields about 36,000 clones, of which approximately 80% are seen a single time; around 5.8% belongs to the top ten. This sample comprised unsorted PBMCs, obtained 3.4 years after starting antiretroviral therapy. The receptors derive from a young man with HIV.

The chain carries TRBV9 and TRBJ1-4; D might be TRBD1 (5 bases). Trimming took 4 bases from V and 8 from J, leaving 12 bases between them. Germline V lookup: CDR1 SGDLS, CDR2 YYNGEE. CDR3 size: 13 residues. The CDR3 coding sequence is TGTGCCAGCAGCCTGGGGGGTGAAGAAAAACTGTTTTTT. It specifies CASSLGGEEKLFF.

The J gene is TRBJ1-3, the V gene TRBV5-1, with a weak D call TRBD1 (6 bases). Deletions cut 5 bases from V and 4 bases from J, with 16 bases between. CDR3 length equals 15 residues. The germline CDR1 and CDR2 sequences are SGHRS and YFSETQ. For the CDR3, the DNA is TGCGCCAGCAGTCTGGACAGTGGCACGGGAAACACCATATATTTT. Amino acid sequence: CASSLDSGTGNTIYF.

The V and J genes are TRBV7-2 and TRBJ2-5; D gene unclear. The V gene's germline CDR1 is SGHTA and CDR2 FQGNSA. With 5 bases removed from V and 2 bases from J, the gap between germline ends came to 9 bases. The CDR3 consists of 13 residues. Written as DNA, the CDR3 is TGTGCCAGCAGCCGCGTGGGACAAGAGACCCAGTACTTC. Translated: CASSRVGQETQYF.

The gene calls are TRBV28 and TRBJ1-4; D remains unclear. Looked up from germline, CDR1 is MDHEN and CDR2 is SYDVKM. The CDR3 totals 15 residues. V lost 6 bases and J 6 bases, leaving 17 bases between the germline ends. For the CDR3, the DNA is TGTGCCAGCAGCTCGGACGCCAAAACGGATGAAAAACTGTTTTTT. This gives the protein CASSSDAKTDEKLFF.

The V and J genes are TRBV18 and TRBJ2-4; 13 bases match TRBD2. Germline V CDR1 and CDR2: KGHSH, LQKENI. This CDR3 comprises 14 residues. J gave up 14 bases and V 3 bases, and 7 bases lay outside the gene matches. The CDR3 bases are TGTGCCAGCTCACCGGGACTAGCGGGAAAGGTTAAGTACTTC. It yields the protein CASSPGLAGKVKYF.

CDR3: CASSLGTGVYEQYF. The CDR3 DNA sequence: TGTGCCAGCAGTTTAGGGACAGGGGTCTACGAGCAGTACTTC. The V call is TRBV28, the J call TRBJ2-7, with 10 bases matching TRBD1. V lost 2 bases, J lost 3 bases, and 1 base stayed unmatched. This CDR3 region has 14 residues. CDR1 and CDR2 from the germline V gene are MDHEN and SYDVKM.

This clone has only one observation. This chain uses TRBV4-2 with TRBJ1-3; D ambiguous. CDR3 size: 19 residues. CDR1 and CDR2 (germline): LGHNA, YNFKEQ. Between the trimmed V and J ends, which lost 0 bases and 0 bases, there was a span of 18 bases. The CDR3 is CASSQDQTREGLSGNTIYF. CDR3 sequence (DNA): TGTGCCAGCAGCCAAGATCAGACGCGAGAGGGTCTCTCTGGAAACACCATATATTTT.

The J gene is TRBJ2-7, the V gene TRBV29-1, with D tentatively TRBD1 (5 bases). V dropped 6 bases and J dropped 4 bases, with 13 bases sitting between them. Germline-derived CDR1 and CDR2 are SQVTM and ANQGSEA. The CDR3 spans 12 residues. CDR3 sequence (DNA): TGCAGCGTGACAGATTCCATTTACGAGCAGTACTTC. Protein product: CSVTDSIYEQYF.

V and J are TRBV11-2 and TRBJ2-7; the match to TRBD2 covers 14 bases. The V gene end was trimmed by 1 base and the J gene end by 1 base; junction bases not matched to a gene: 9. This CDR3 is built from 19 residues. Germline CDR1 reads SGHAT; CDR2 reads FQNNGV. CDR3 region: CASSLGRTSGRSASYEQYF. CDR3 DNA: TGTGCCAGCAGCTTAGGTAGGACTAGCGGGAGGTCCGCTTCCTACGAGCAGTACTTC.

Here the CDR3 DNA reads TGTGCCAGCACCCCCGACTCGGGACGCATCTACGAGCAGTACTTC. Its protein product is CASTPDSGRIYEQYF. V and J are TRBV6-6 and TRBJ2-7, with D perhaps matching TRBD1 or TRBD2 (5 bases each). V was trimmed by 7 bases and J by 3 bases, leaving 19 bases between them. CDR1 is MNHNY, CDR2 SVGAGI, per germline (reference sequence). This CDR3 region has 15 residues.

The V call is TRBV28, the J call TRBJ1-2; D is unclear. CDR1 and CDR2 from the germline V gene are MDHEN and SYDVKM. The V gene lost 2 bases and the J gene lost 5 bases, with 12 bases spanning the gap. The length of the CDR3 is 14 residues. CDR3: CASSLTGPPYGYTF. The DNA for the CDR3 is TGTGCCAGCAGTTTAACTGGTCCCCCTTATGGCTACACCTTC.

The CDR3 region is CASGTSGTNTGELFF. The CDR3 bases are TGTGCCAGCGGCACTAGCGGAACGAACACCGGGGAGCTGTTTTTT. The chain recombines TRBV7-2 with TRBJ2-2, with 8 bases identical to TRBD2. Losses at the gene ends were 8 bases for V and 0 bases for J; bases not matched to a gene: 5. Germline CDR1 and CDR2: SGHTA and FQGNSA. The CDR3 extends over 15 amino acids.

The gene calls are TRBV10-1 and TRBJ2-3, with D possibly called TRBD1 or TRBD2 (5 bases each). Germline V CDR1 and CDR2: WNHNN, SYGVQD (reference sequence). V was trimmed by 2 bases and J by 5 bases, leaving 23 bases between them. The CDR3 has 18 residues. The CDR3, as DNA: TGCGCCAGCAGTGAGGCTCCCATGAGGGGAGCCCGAGGAGATACGCAGTATTTT. Amino acid sequence: CASSEAPMRGARGDTQYF.

The V gene is TRBV19, the J gene TRBJ1-1; D is unresolved. Between the trimmed V and J ends, which lost 6 bases and 2 bases, there was a span of 16 bases. The germline gives CDR1 LNHDA, CDR2 SQIVND (reference sequence). There are 15 residues in the CDR3. The CDR3 bases are TGTGCCAGTAGGACCCAATTTTGGGGTAACACTGAAGCTTTCTTT. This translates into CASRTQFWGNTEAFF.

The V call is TRBV5-1, the J call TRBJ2-1; 7 nucleotides align to TRBD1. The germline V gene has CDR1 SGHRS and CDR2 YFSETQ. V shed 4 bases and J 8 bases; nucleotides not matched to a gene: 18. The CDR3 contains 17 residues. CDR3 region: CASSRGQPKSSTHEQFF. In nucleotides, the CDR3 is TGCGCCAGCAGCCGGGGACAGCCCAAGTCTAGCACCCATGAGCAGTTCTTC.

V gene TRBV6-5 combines with J gene TRBJ1-1; D is perhaps TRBD1 (5 bases). The ends were cut back, 5 bases at V and 1 base at J, with 11 bases in the middle. CDR3 length: 14 residues. CDR1 MNHEY and CDR2 SVGAGI come from the germline V gene. The CDR3 loop reads CASSRGAKNTEAFF. For the CDR3, the DNA is TGTGCCAGCAGTAGGGGCGCGAAGAACACTGAAGCTTTCTTT.

The genes are TRBV19 and TRBJ2-1; D unclear. The CDR3 totals 14 residues. CDR1 and CDR2 from the germline V gene are LNHDA and SQIVND (reference sequence). V was shortened by 3 bases and J by 0 bases, with 6 bases between the two germline ends. DNA of the CDR3: TGTGCCAGTAGTATCGGTGTCTCCTACAATGAGCAGTTCTTC. Its protein product is CASSIGVSYNEQFF.

The V and J genes are TRBV6-5 and TRBJ1-1; D is perhaps TRBD1 (5 bases). The CDR3 has 14 residues. From germline, CDR1 is MNHEY and CDR2 SVGAGI. The V gene lost 2 bases and the J gene lost 4 bases, with 11 bases spanning the gap. CDR3: CASSYIQGGTEAFF. The DNA of the CDR3 is TGTGCCAGCAGTTACATCCAGGGCGGCACTGAAGCTTTCTTT.

The rearrangement joins TRBV7-9 to TRBJ2-1; 7 bases align to TRBD2. The CDR3 totals 16 residues. Germline-derived CDR1 and CDR2 are SEHNR and FQNEAQ (reference sequence). The V gene end was trimmed by 3 bases and the J gene end by 1 base; junction bases not matched to a gene: 6. This CDR3 is CASSLTSGKSYNEQFF. The CDR3, as DNA: TGTGCCAGCAGCTTGACGAGCGGGAAATCCTACAATGAGCAGTTCTTC.

The chain links TRBV6-1 to TRBJ1-2; D remains ambiguous. The germline V and J ends were trimmed by 0 bases and 8 bases, with 13 bases remaining between them. This CDR3 region has 14 residues. The germline V gene has CDR1 MNHNS and CDR2 SASEGT. CDR3 sequence (DNA): TGTGCCAGCAGTGAAGCGCGAGACCCCGCCGGCTACACCTTC. The encoded protein is CASSEARDPAGYTF.

The chain links TRBV5-4 to TRBJ2-7, with 14 bases matching TRBD2. Germline lookup yields CDR1 SGHNT and CDR2 YYREEE (reference sequence). With 5 bases clipped from V and 7 bases from J, the junction kept 5 bases outside the gene matches. There are 14 residues in the CDR3. CDR3 loop: CASSGGLAGVEQYF. The DNA for the CDR3 is TGTGCCAGCAGTGGGGGACTAGCGGGAGTAGAGCAGTACTTC.

CDR3 amino acids: CASSLDRNYGYTF. CDR3 in DNA: TGTGCCAGCAGCTTGGACAGGAACTATGGCTACACCTTC. This chain joins TRBV5-6 and TRBJ1-2; D may be TRBD1 (5 bases). Trimming cost V 0 bases and J 2 bases, with 5 bases left between them. The CDR3 loop spans 13 amino acids. Germline CDR1 SGHDT, CDR2 YYEEEE.

The chain carries TRBV18 and TRBJ1-1; no reliable D call. The CDR3 is 14 residues long. Germline V gene data show CDR1 as KGHSH and CDR2 as LQKENI. The V gene lost 2 bases and the J gene lost 0 bases, with 7 bases spanning the gap. CDR3 residues: CASSPNILNTEAFF. The CDR3 nucleotides read TGTGCCAGCTCACCAAACATTCTGAACACTGAAGCTTTCTTT.

The chain recombines TRBV7-6 with TRBJ2-3; D may be TRBD2 (6 bases). Germline lookup yields CDR1 SGHVS and CDR2 FNYEAQ. V lost 5 bases and J 2 bases, leaving 14 bases between the germline ends. The CDR3 loop spans 15 amino acids. The CDR3 region is CASSPARGTTDTQYF. The CDR3 DNA reads TGTGCCAGCAGCCCCGCCCGGGGGACCACAGATACGCAGTATTTT.

The rearrangement joins TRBV15 to TRBJ1-4; D might be TRBD1 (6 bases). The CDR3 runs 14 residues. The V gene's germline CDR1 is LNHNV and CDR2 YYDKDF (reference sequence). V was trimmed by 6 bases and J by 8 bases, leaving 16 bases between them. DNA of the CDR3: TGTGCCACCAGAGGGGGAAGGTTAGGCGAAAAACTGTTTTTT. This translates into CATRGGRLGEKLFF. Variable domain in full (rest from reference TRBV15 and TRBJ1-4): DAMVIQNPRYQVTQFGKPVTLSCSQTLNHNVMYWYQQKSSQAPKLLFHYYDKDFNNEADTPDNFQSRRPNTSFCFLDIRSPGLGDTAMYLCATRGGRLGEKLFFGSGTQLSVL.

This chain links TRBV10-1 with TRBJ1-2; D is possibly TRBD1 (5 bases). The CDR3 is 18 amino acids. V shed 0 bases and J shed 3 bases, with 20 bases lying between them. CDR1 is WNHNN and CDR2 is SYGVQD in the germline V gene (reference sequence). In nucleotides, the CDR3 is TGCGCCAGCAGTGAGTCGAGGGAGGCCGCCGGGGCTGACTATGGCTACACCTTC. Protein product: CASSESREAAGADYGYTF.

This clone was detected only once. The rearrangement joins TRBV29-1 to TRBJ1-1; TRBD1 might be the D (6 bases). Per the germline V gene, CDR1 is SQVTM and CDR2 is ANQGSEA. The CDR3 length is 13 residues. Trimming stripped 6 bases from V and 1 base from J, with 12 bases between. The CDR3 loop is CSVGPGQNTEAFF. The CDR3 DNA reads as TGCAGCGTGGGGCCGGGACAGAACACTGAAGCTTTCTTT.

Points on this clone: The junction departs from the called germline gene at one end, perhaps through a read error. The chain carries TRBV15 and TRBJ1-4; D gene unclear. CDR3 length equals 14 residues. From germline, CDR1 is LNHNV and CDR2 YYDKDF (reference sequence). CDR3 in amino acids: CATSRDRTTEKLFF. The CDR3, as DNA: TGTGCCACCAGCAGGGACCGAACTACTGAAAAACTGTTTTTT.